The following is a TCR beta chain sequence with its context. Its antigen is undetermined. Its ends do not fully match the called genes, so a read error is possible. Use of 60 Vbeta and 13 Jbeta primers characterized the PCR. Authors' analysis steps: Later, an analysis found about 80 million unique TCR beta chains, and 9.5 million to 12 million of these were shared. The method was immunoSEQ multiplex PCR; TCRdb's version includes in-frame clones alone and lacks a portion of them. V, J and clone size reflect that table, while D and trimming were determined from the DNA. Of 150,000 to 200,000 clones listed, about 86% are singletons. This record comes from a study of cytomegalovirus exposure and HLA in healthy donors. Study-level results: By a later analysis, the bulk of CMV-associated TCR beta chains appeared HLA-restricted. Likely technical artifact: a cluster of highly shared sequence variants. The availability of immune exposure information extended only to CMV serostatus.

CDR1 is SGHDT, CDR2 YYEEEE, per germline. The CDR3 has 19 residues. The sequence was obtained from a woman aged 18 to 35 in good health and CMV-seropositive. V and J are TRBV5-6 and TRBJ2-6, with 7 bases identical to TRBD1. Sequences were obtained from PBMCs. CDR3 sequence (DNA): TGTGCCAGCAGCGCAACACAGGGGTCCCCATTCTCTGGGGCCAACGGCCTGACTTTC. This gives the protein CASSATQGSPFSGANGLTF.